The 18 T cell receptor beta chains presented below share a single source sample, sequenced in a study of blood T cell repertoires in COVID-19. TCRdb keeps only in-frame clones here, not all; method: immunoSEQ multiplex PCR. The sample has under 200,000 clones; roughly four fifths are singletons. The sample taken for sequencing was peripheral blood. These receptors all stem from a man aged 65 to 85 who had recovered from COVID-19.

This chain joins TRBV28 and TRBJ2-7; D unresolved. Germline V CDR1 and CDR2: MDHEN, SYDVKM. This CDR3 is built from 14 residues. The ends were cut back, 6 bases at V and 1 base at J, with 13 bases in the middle. The chain's CDR3 is CASSGSSSSYEQYF. The CDR3 DNA sequence: TGTGCCAGCAGCGGTAGCTCTTCTTCCTACGAGCAGTACTTC.

The V call is TRBV18, the J call TRBJ2-1; 7 bases are a match to TRBD2. V trimming: 6 bases; J trimming: 5 bases; junction bases outside the gene matches: 10. Looked up from germline, CDR1 is KGHSH and CDR2 is LQKENI. The CDR3 spans 15 residues. The CDR3 DNA is TGTGCCAGCTCTGGTGAAAGCGGGGTCCACAATGAGCAGTTCTTC. As protein: CASSGESGVHNEQFF.

The chain uses TRBV27 and TRBJ2-1, with D tentatively TRBD2 (6 bases). The V end lost 7 bases, the J end lost 8 bases, and 21 bases lay between the germline ends. The CDR3 covers 15 residues. Germline CDR1 MNHEY, CDR2 SMNVEV (reference sequence). CDR3: CASTFGGAAGDEQFF. The CDR3 DNA reads as TGTGCCAGCACCTTCGGCGGGGCCGCGGGCGATGAGCAGTTCTTC.

The V call is TRBV4-2, the J call TRBJ2-2, with D unclear. From germline, CDR1 is LGHNA and CDR2 YNFKEQ. The CDR3 length is 14 residues. The V end was cut by 3 bases, the J end by 3 bases, with 8 bases between. CDR3 nucleotides: TGTGCCAGCAGCCAGCAGGTGGACACCGGGGAGCTGTTTTTT. This translates into CASSQQVDTGELFF.

This clone was found a few times. The chain links TRBV18 to TRBJ2-3; 12 bases align to TRBD2. V gave up 6 bases and J gave up 0 bases; unmatched junction bases: 13. CDR1 is KGHSH and CDR2 is LQKENI in the germline V gene. This CDR3 has 19 residues. For the CDR3, the DNA is TGTGCCAGCTCGCTGTGGACCGCCGGGACTAGCGGGAGCACAGATACGCAGTATTTT. Encoded protein: CASSLWTAGTSGSTDTQYF.

This chain uses TRBV2 with TRBJ2-1; no firm D call. Germline loops: CDR1 SNHLY, CDR2 FYNNEI. The germline V and J ends were trimmed by 8 bases and 0 bases, with 8 bases remaining between them. The CDR3 extends over 13 amino acids. CDR3 bases: TGTGCCAGCCTAGATGGCTCCTACAATGAGCAGTTCTTC. Residues: CASLDGSYNEQFF.

The genes are TRBV5-1 and TRBJ2-2; the D gene is possibly TRBD2 (5 bases). The CDR3 runs to 14 residues. V lost 2 bases to trimming and J lost 3 bases, with 8 bases between them. Germline CDR1 reads SGHRS; CDR2 reads YFSETQ. The DNA for the CDR3 is TGCGCCAGCAGCTTACGCGGGTACACCGGGGAGCTGTTTTTT. It encodes CASSLRGYTGELFF. Full variable domain (missing parts from reference TRBV5-1 and TRBJ2-2): KAGVTQTPRYLIKTRGQQVTLSCSPISGHRSVSWYQQTPGQGLQFLFEYFSETQRNKGNFPGRFSGRQFSNSRSEMNVSTLELGDSALYLCASSLRGYTGELFFGEGSRLTVL.

This chain joins TRBV18 and TRBJ2-2; 9 nucleotides line up with TRBD1. The CDR3 covers 14 residues. The germline CDR1 and CDR2 sequences are KGHSH and LQKENI. V shed 3 bases, J shed 7 bases, and the junction held 3 bases outside the gene matches. CDR3: CASSPGQGHGELFF. Written as DNA, the CDR3 is TGTGCCAGCTCACCGGGACAGGGCCACGGGGAGCTGTTTTTT. The full variable domain, rest sourced from reference TRBV18 and TRBJ2-2, is NAGVMQNPRHLVRRRGQEARLRCSPMKGHSHVYWYRQLPEEGLKFMVYLQKENIIDESGMPKERFSAEFPKEGPSILRIQQVVRGDSAAYFCASSPGQGHGELFFGEGSRLTVL.

V is TRBV10-3 and J is TRBJ1-1, with 7 positions matching TRBD1. The J segment lost 5 bases and the V segment lost 2 bases, leaving 8 bases of the junction unmatched. Germline CDR1 reads ENHRY; CDR2 reads SYGVKD. The CDR3 runs to 15 residues. CDR3: CAISENLRGLTEAFF. DNA for the CDR3: TGTGCCATCAGTGAGAATTTAAGGGGGCTTACTGAAGCTTTCTTT.

Only a few counts were recorded for this clone. CDR3 in DNA: TGTGCCAGCAGCTCCCAGGGGAGGGTCCAAGAGACCCAGTACTTC. Translation: CASSSQGRVQETQYF. V is TRBV7-8 and J is TRBJ2-5; D perhaps matches TRBD2 (7 bases). The germline V gene encodes CDR1 SGHVS and CDR2 FQNEAQ. CDR3 size: 15 residues. Trimming took 4 bases from V and 1 from J, leaving 13 bases between them.

This clone was detected once. The chain couples TRBV3-1 (or the pseudogene TRBV3-2) to TRBJ1-4; 7 bases are shared with TRBD1. With V trimmed by 3 bases and J by 2 bases, 6 bases remained unmatched. The germline V gene encodes CDR1 LGHDT and CDR2 YNNKEL (reference sequence). The CDR3 has 16 residues. The DNA for the CDR3 is TGTGCCAGCAGCCAGGCTTCACAGGGGACTAATGAAAAACTGTTTTTT. Protein product: CASSQASQGTNEKLFF.

The rearrangement joins TRBV15 to TRBJ1-1, with 8 bases identical to TRBD1. In germline, CDR1 is LNHNV, CDR2 YYDKDF (reference sequence). After removal of 3 bases from V and 0 bases from J, the junction contained 9 bases not matched to a gene. This CDR3 region has 17 residues. CDR3 in DNA: TGTGCCACCAGCAGGGGGGGGACAGGCGCGGTGAACACTGAAGCTTTCTTT. Encoded protein: CATSRGGTGAVNTEAFF.

The chain links TRBV5-1 to TRBJ1-4, with D possibly matching TRBD1 (5 bases). CDR1 SGHRS and CDR2 YFSETQ come from the germline V gene. CDR3 length equals 15 residues. V was shortened by 0 bases and J by 7 bases, with 13 bases between the two germline ends. CDR3 sequence reads: CASSLGALQGEKLFF. CDR3 DNA: TGCGCCAGCAGCTTGGGGGCCCTTCAGGGTGAAAAACTGTTTTTT.

V gene TRBV24-1 combines with J gene TRBJ2-3; possibly TRBD2 for D (6 bases). Trimming pared 1 base from V and 2 bases from J, leaving 9 bases between. From germline, CDR1 is KGHDR and CDR2 SFDVKD. The CDR3 spans 15 residues. CDR3 residues: CATSDFGGITDTQYF. The CDR3 DNA is TGTGCCACCAGTGATTTTGGGGGGATCACAGATACGCAGTATTTT.

The chain links TRBV7-3 to TRBJ2-3; the D gene is possibly TRBD1 (6 bases). CDR3 size: 14 residues. The V and J ends lost 4 bases and 4 bases respectively, with 12 bases between them. Germline V gives CDR1 SGHTA, CDR2 FQGTGA. CDR3 sequence reads: CASSSQGIPDTQYF. The CDR3, as DNA: TGTGCCAGCAGCTCTCAGGGGATCCCAGATACGCAGTATTTT.

The V gene is TRBV10-1, the J gene TRBJ2-7, with 7 bases lining up with TRBD2. CDR3 length: 13 amino acids. Germline V lookup: CDR1 WNHNN, CDR2 SYGVQD (reference sequence). V lost 5 bases, J lost 5 bases, and 6 bases stayed unmatched. The DNA of the CDR3 is TGCGCCAGCAGTAGCGGGATAGGTAACGAGCAGTACTTC. Translating gives CASSSGIGNEQYF.

This clone was seen ten or more times. V usage is TRBV6-6 and J usage is TRBJ1-1; D ambiguous. Germline CDR1 MNHNY, CDR2 SVGAGI (reference sequence). CDR3 length: 13 amino acids. The V gene lost 10 bases and the J gene lost 2 bases, with 14 bases spanning the gap. The CDR3 spells CATQDGQNTEAFF. The CDR3 DNA sequence: TGTGCCACCCAGGATGGGCAAAACACTGAAGCTTTCTTT.

In this sample, this clone turned up a few times. The same CDR3 can be traced to other DNA sequences in this sample. The chain carries TRBV12-3 or TRBV12-4 and TRBJ2-5, with D uncertain. CDR3 length: 13 residues. V dropped 1 base and J dropped 1 base, with 4 bases sitting between them. The CDR3 loop is CASSLGSQETQYF. CDR3 bases: TGTGCCAGCAGTTTAGGTAGCCAAGAGACCCAGTACTTC.